This T cell receptor beta chain derives from a study of blood T cell repertoires in COVID-19. Study details: Acute and convalescent COVID-19 samples came from the United States, Italy and Spain. In each case, the material was cDNA or gDNA derived from T cells, B-cell-depleted T cells, or PBMCs.

Germline CDR1 and CDR2: LNHDA and SQIVND (reference sequence). V dropped 9 bases and J dropped 5; count of bases not matched to a gene: 15. This CDR3 spans 15 amino acids. Per the authors' pipeline: Estimation of nucleated cell counts was performed using reference gene primer amplification. Sequenced by immunoSEQ multiplex PCR; TCRdb stores in-frame clones only, minus some. V and J calls and clone size come straight from that table; D and trimming were deduced from the DNA. The sample shows a few hundred thousand clones, 85% to 90% of them seen only once. This rearrangement joins TRBV19 to TRBJ2-7, with 8 positions matching TRBD1. This receptor was identified in a woman in her 70s with active or convalescent COVID-19. Sequencing was performed on peripheral blood. The CDR3 is CASRNNRGTIDEQYF. The CDR3 DNA reads TGTGCCAGCAGGAATAACAGGGGGACGATAGACGAGCAGTACTTC.